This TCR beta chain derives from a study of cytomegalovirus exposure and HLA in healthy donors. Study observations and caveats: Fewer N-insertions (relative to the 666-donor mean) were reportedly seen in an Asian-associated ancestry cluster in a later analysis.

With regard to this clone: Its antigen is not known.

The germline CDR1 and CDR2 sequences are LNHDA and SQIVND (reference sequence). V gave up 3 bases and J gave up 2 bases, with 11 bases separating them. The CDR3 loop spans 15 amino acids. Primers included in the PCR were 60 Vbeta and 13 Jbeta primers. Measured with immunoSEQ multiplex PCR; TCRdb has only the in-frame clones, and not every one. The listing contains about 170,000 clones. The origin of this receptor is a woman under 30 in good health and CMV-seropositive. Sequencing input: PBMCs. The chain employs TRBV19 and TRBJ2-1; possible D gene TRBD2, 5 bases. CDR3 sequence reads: CASSIGGPPYNEQFF. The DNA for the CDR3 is TGTGCCAGTAGTATCGGCGGGCCACCCTACAATGAGCAGTTCTTC.